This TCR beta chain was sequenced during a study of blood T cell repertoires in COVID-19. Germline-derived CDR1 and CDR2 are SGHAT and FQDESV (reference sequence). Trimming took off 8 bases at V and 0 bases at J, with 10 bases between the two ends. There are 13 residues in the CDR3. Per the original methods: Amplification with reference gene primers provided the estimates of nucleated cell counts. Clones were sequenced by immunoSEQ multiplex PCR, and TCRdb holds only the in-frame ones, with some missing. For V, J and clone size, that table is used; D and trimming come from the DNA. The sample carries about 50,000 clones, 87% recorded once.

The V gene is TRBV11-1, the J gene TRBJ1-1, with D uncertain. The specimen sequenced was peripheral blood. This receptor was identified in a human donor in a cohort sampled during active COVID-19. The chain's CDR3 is CASQLVVNTEAFF. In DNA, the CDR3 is TGTGCCAGCCAACTTGTAGTGAACACTGAAGCTTTCTTT.